Listed below are T cell receptor beta chains from one sample, sequenced in a study of Ad26.COV2.S vaccination and SARS-CoV-2 variants. Here immunoSEQ multiplex PCR was the method, and the copy in TCRdb shows in-frame clones only, minus some. Among 350,000 to 400,000 clones listed, 75% to 90% were seen once. The sequenced sample was peripheral blood, obtained in a trial of Ad26.COV2.S vaccine versus placebo. The receptors derive from a person between 18 and 65 years old who received the Ad26.COV2.S COVID-19 vaccine or a placebo. The CDR3 runs from the conserved cysteine through the conserved F or W. D genes are given only for firm matches. A clone size is listed for some rows: how often the clone was seen (once, few, many), or a class if it is expanded.

v_call	clone_size	d_call	j_call	cdr3_aa	cdr3_nt
TRBV15	.	.	TRBJ2-7	CATSRGYEQYF	TGTGCCACCAGCAGAGGCTACGAGCAGTACTTC
TRBV2	.	TRBD2	TRBJ2-1	CASSVSGGTSGRVSDEQFF	TGTGCCAGCAGCGTTTCAGGGGGCACTAGCGGGAGGGTGAGCGATGAGCAGTTCTTC
TRBV6-5	.	TRBD2	TRBJ2-7	CASSPLSAGAYEQYF	TGTGCCAGCAGTCCCCTGTCGGCGGGGGCCTACGAGCAGTACTTC
TRBV28	.	TRBD1	TRBJ1-6	CASKLGQGGSPLHF	TGTGCCAGCAAACTGGGACAGGGAGGATCACCCCTCCACTTT
TRBV12-5	.	.	TRBJ2-2	CASGLSQGTGELFF	TGTGCTAGTGGTTTGTCACAGGGAACCGGGGAGCTGTTTTTT
TRBV2	.	TRBD1	TRBJ2-3	CASRVGQGETDTQYF	TGTGCCAGCAGAGTGGGACAGGGGGAGACAGATACGCAGTATTTT
TRBV7-2	few	TRBD2	TRBJ2-5	CASSLSGGTSGSQETQYF	TGTGCCAGCAGCTTATCTGGTGGGACTAGCGGGAGCCAAGAGACCCAGTACTTC
TRBV3-1/TRBV3-2	.	.	TRBJ1-6	CASSLRVDNSPLHF	TGTGCCAGCAGCCTCAGGGTGGATAATTCACCCCTCCACTTT
TRBV7-2	.	.	TRBJ2-7	CASSFINSYEQYF	TGTGCCAGCAGCTTTATTAACTCCTACGAGCAGTACTTC
TRBV6-5	.	.	TRBJ2-1	CASRSTGATGEQFF	TGTGCCAGCCGGAGCACCGGGGCCACGGGCGAGCAGTTCTTC
TRBV28	.	.	TRBJ2-1	CASSLWGAGSYNEQFF	TGTGCCAGCAGTTTATGGGGGGCAGGCTCCTACAATGAGCAGTTCTTC
TRBV7-3	.	TRBD2	TRBJ2-5	CASSPGLAVQETQYF	TGTGCCAGCAGCCCGGGACTAGCGGTCCAAGAGACCCAGTACTTC
TRBV4-2	.	.	TRBJ1-1	CASSQKQGPLEAFF	TGTGCCAGCAGCCAGAAACAAGGCCCCCTAGAAGCTTTCTTT
TRBV19	.	TRBD1	TRBJ1-6	CASSIPGGNSPLHF	TGTGCCAGTAGTATCCCAGGGGGTAATTCACCCCTCCACTTT
TRBV7-8	.	TRBD2	TRBJ2-5	CASSLRAGTPQETQYF	TGTGCCAGCAGCTTAAGAGCGGGGACCCCCCAAGAGACCCAGTACTTC
TRBV19	.	.	TRBJ2-2	CASSIAGSSTGELFF	TGTGCCAGTAGTATTGCAGGGTCGAGCACCGGGGAGCTGTTTTTT
TRBV18	.	.	TRBJ2-3	CASSPRADTQYF	TGTGCCAGCTCACCTCGGGCAGATACGCAGTATTTT
TRBV9	.	TRBD2	TRBJ2-5	CASSATSGRETQYF	TGTGCCAGCAGCGCGACTAGCGGGAGAGAGACCCAGTACTTC
TRBV7-3	.	TRBD2	TRBJ2-3	CASSLGGSQSDTQYF	TGTGCCAGCAGCTTAGGCGGGAGTCAATCAGATACGCAGTATTTT
TRBV5-6	.	.	TRBJ2-7	CASSLAGLMGEQYF	TGTGCCAGCAGCTTGGCCGGGTTAATGGGCGAGCAGTACTTC
TRBV19	.	TRBD1	TRBJ2-3	CASSVRLRGHPQYF	TGTGCCAGTAGTGTCCGCCTCAGGGGGCACCCGCAGTATTTT
TRBV13	.	.	TRBJ2-7	CASASGHGTYEQYF	TGTGCCAGCGCTTCGGGCCACGGAACCTACGAGCAGTACTTC
TRBV11-3	.	.	TRBJ2-7	CASSPPGWNYEQYF	TGTGCCAGCAGCCCCCCCGGGTGGAACTACGAGCAGTACTTC
TRBV9	once	.	TRBJ1-2	CASSVGGDDYGYTF	TGTGCCAGCAGCGTAGGGGGGGATGACTATGGCTACACCTTC
TRBV29-1	.	TRBD2	TRBJ2-3	CSVESSGRAEEPDTQYF	TGCAGCGTTGAGTCTAGCGGGAGGGCCGAGGAGCCAGATACGCAGTATTTT
TRBV19	.	.	TRBJ1-1	CASTLTGMNTEAFF	TGTGCCAGTACTCTGACAGGAATGAACACTGAAGCTTTCTTT
TRBV6-5	.	.	TRBJ1-6	CASSYGANSPLHF	TGTGCCAGCAGTTACGGGGCGAATTCACCCCTCCACTTT
TRBV7-8	once	.	TRBJ2-7	CASSLGGPGYEQYF	TGTGCCAGCAGCTTAGGAGGTCCCGGGTACGAGCAGTACTTC
TRBV7-3	.	.	TRBJ2-2	CASSYQGNTGELFF	TGTGCCAGCAGCTATCAGGGGAACACCGGGGAGCTGTTTTTT
TRBV27	.	.	TRBJ1-5	CASSGGAGGNQPQHF	TGTGCCAGCAGCGGGGGCGCAGGTGGCAATCAGCCCCAGCATTTT
TRBV3-1/TRBV3-2	.	.	TRBJ2-2	CASSQYRDNTGELFF	TGTGCCAGCAGCCAATACAGGGATAACACCGGGGAGCTGTTTTTT
TRBV6-4	.	.	TRBJ2-7	CASSEIGGAGNEQYF	TGTGCCAGCAGTGAAATTGGGGGGGCCGGGAACGAGCAGTACTTC
TRBV6-5	few	.	TRBJ1-6	CASSYRSGPSPLHF	TGTGCCAGCAGTTATAGGTCAGGGCCGTCACCCCTCCACTTT
TRBV28	once	TRBD2	TRBJ2-3	CASSLSSGSSTDTQYF	TGTGCCAGCAGTTTATCCAGCGGGAGTAGCACAGATACGCAGTATTTT
TRBV30	.	TRBD2	TRBJ2-1	CAWSVHPREGSYNEQFF	TGTGCCTGGAGTGTACATCCGCGGGAGGGCTCCTACAATGAGCAGTTCTTC
TRBV30	.	.	TRBJ1-1	CACHRPQGNTEAFF	TGTGCCTGTCATCGCCCCCAGGGGAACACTGAAGCTTTCTTT
TRBV19	.	.	TRBJ2-4	CASSMSGGNIQYF	TGTGCCAGTAGTATGTCAGGGGGGAACATTCAGTACTTC
TRBV7-9	.	.	TRBJ2-5	CASSAGTKQETQYF	TGTGCCAGCAGCGCCGGGACAAAACAAGAGACCCAGTACTTC
TRBV10-3	.	.	TRBJ2-5	CAIGSEEGGTQYF	TGTGCCATCGGGTCAGAGGAAGGAGGGACCCAGTACTTC
TRBV11-2	.	.	TRBJ2-1	CASSLESIGEQFF	TGTGCCAGCAGCCTAGAGTCTATAGGTGAGCAGTTCTTC
TRBV11-1	.	.	TRBJ2-2	CASSPRFSAGELFF	TGTGCCAGCAGCCCCCGGTTTTCAGCCGGGGAGCTGTTTTTT
TRBV6-2/TRBV6-3	once	.	TRBJ2-7	CASSADSYEQYF	TGTGCCAGCAGCGCCGACTCCTACGAGCAGTACTTC
TRBV9	.	.	TRBJ1-1	CASSVGPPSGGGVQAFF	TGTGCCAGCAGCGTAGGGCCCCCCAGCGGGGGCGGGGTCCAAGCTTTCTTT
TRBV5-1	.	.	TRBJ2-2	CASKTQNTGELFF	TGCGCCAGCAAGACTCAAAATACCGGGGAGCTGTTTTTT
TRBV27	.	.	TRBJ1-4	CASSLSGGGSEKLFF	TGTGCCAGCAGTTTATCAGGGGGAGGTTCGGAAAAACTGTTTTTT